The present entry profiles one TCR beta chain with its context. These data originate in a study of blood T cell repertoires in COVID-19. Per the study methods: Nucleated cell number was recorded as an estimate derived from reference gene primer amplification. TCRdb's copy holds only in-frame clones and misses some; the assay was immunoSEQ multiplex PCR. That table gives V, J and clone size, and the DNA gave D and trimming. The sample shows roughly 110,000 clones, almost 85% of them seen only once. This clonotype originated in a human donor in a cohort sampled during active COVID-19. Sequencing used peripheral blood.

CDR3 protein: CASSKVLGSLFTGELFF. In DNA form, the CDR3 reads TGTGCCAGCAGCAAAGTACTAGGTTCCCTTTTCACCGGGGAGCTGTTTTTT. The chain is built from TRBV21-1 and TRBJ2-2; no check of the table's D call, TRBD2, against the DNA was made. TRBV21-1 is deemed a pseudogene. This CDR3 contains 17 residues.